These 12 T cell receptor beta chains were sequenced from one sample in a study of T cell repertoires in cytomegalovirus infection. TCRdb independently ran MiXCR on the reads; one entry per CDR3 protein. This sample has 450,000 to 650,000 distinct CDR3 sequences, with more than 20% found just once. Sequenced material: PBMCs. These receptor sequences come from a human donor in good health (CMV status not recorded). Some clones in this sample may be carry-over from other donors' samples.

The CDR3 loop reads CASRPSGINIQYF. The DNA of the CDR3 is TGCGCCAGCAGGCCTAGCGGGATAAACATTCAGTACTTC. The chain employs TRBV4-1 and TRBJ2-4; TRBD2 aligns across 9 bases. Trimming removed 6 bases from V and 6 bases from J; junction bases left unmatched: 3. CDR3 length equals 13 residues. Germline V gene sequence: CDR1 MGHRA, CDR2 YSYEKL.

This clonotype was detected many times. The chain carries TRBV7-2 and TRBJ2-3, with no clear D. The germline CDR1 and CDR2 sequences are SGHTA and FQGNSA. Trimming took off 5 bases at V and 1 base at J, with 10 bases between the two ends. The CDR3 is made up of 14 amino acids. The CDR3 protein is CASSPSPGTDTQYF. The CDR3 nucleotides are TGTGCCAGCAGCCCGTCTCCTGGCACAGATACGCAGTATTTT.

This clonotype was seen a handful of times. The chain employs TRBV20-1 and TRBJ1-2, with 9 bases that match TRBD1. The V and J ends lost 5 bases and 6 bases, in that order; junction bases with no gene match: 4. From germline, CDR1 is DFQATT and CDR2 SNEGSKA (reference sequence). The CDR3 contains 12 residues. The CDR3 DNA reads as TGCAGTGCTCCAAGGACAGGGGATGGCTACACCTTC. It translates to CSAPRTGDGYTF.

This clonotype was observed a few times. The rearrangement uses TRBV6-2 or TRBV6-3 and TRBJ2-2; no clear D. CDR1 and CDR2 from the germline V gene are MNHEY and SVGEGT. CDR3 size: 16 residues. V was clipped by 2 bases and J by 0 bases, with 10 bases between them. CDR3: CASSYVPSANTGELFF. In nucleotides, the CDR3 is TGTGCCAGCAGTTACGTCCCCTCCGCGAACACCGGGGAGCTGTTTTTT.

This clonotype was counted only a few times. The genes are TRBV5-6 and TRBJ1-4, with D perhaps matching TRBD1 (6 bases). The V end was cut by 1 base, the J end by 4 bases, with 14 bases between. The CDR3 is 16 amino acids. Germline lookup yields CDR1 SGHDT and CDR2 YYEEEE. The CDR3 region has the DNA TGTGCCAGCAGCTTGCCCGGGACACCAAATAATGAAAAACTGTTTTTT. It specifies CASSLPGTPNNEKLFF. The full variable domain, in which reference TRBV5-6 and TRBJ1-4 provide the parts outside the CDR3, is DAGVTQSPTHLIKTRGQQVTLRCSPKSGHDTVSWYQQALGQGPQFIFQYYEEEERQRGNFPDRFSGHQFPNYSSELNVNALLLGDSALYLCASSLPGTPNNEKLFFGSGTQLSVL.

This clonotype has a handful of counts. The genes are TRBV4-1 and TRBJ1-5; 7 nucleotides match TRBD1. The V gene end was trimmed by 3 bases and the J gene end by 2 bases; junction bases not matched to a gene: 1. Looked up from germline, CDR1 is MGHRA and CDR2 is YSYEKL. The CDR3 is 14 residues long. CDR3 nucleotide sequence: TGCGCCAGCAGCCACGGACAGGGCAATCAGCCCCAGCATTTT. The encoded protein is CASSHGQGNQPQHF.

The chain recombines TRBV6-2 or TRBV6-3 with TRBJ1-5; TRBD1 matches 7 bases. Germline V CDR1 and CDR2: MNHEY, SVGEGT. The CDR3 spans 15 residues. The J segment lost 1 base and the V segment lost 6 bases, leaving 6 bases of the junction unmatched. The CDR3 here is CASRRQGISNQPQHF. The DNA of the CDR3 is TGTGCCAGCAGAAGACAGGGTATAAGCAATCAGCCCCAGCATTTT.

The chain links TRBV20-1 to TRBJ2-3; no definite D call. This CDR3 is built from 11 residues. Germline V gene data show CDR1 as DFQATT and CDR2 as SNEGSKA (reference sequence). V was trimmed by 3 bases and J by 4 bases, leaving 5 bases between them. The CDR3 loop reads CSARAADTQYF. The CDR3, as DNA: TGCAGTGCTAGGGCGGCAGATACGCAGTATTTT.

V is TRBV20-1 and J is TRBJ1-4; a weak D match, TRBD1 (5 bases). Trimming pared 0 bases from V and 8 bases from J, leaving 13 bases between. CDR3 length equals 14 residues. The V gene's germline CDR1 is DFQATT and CDR2 SNEGSKA (reference sequence). The CDR3 DNA reads as TGCAGTGCTAGAGATCAGGGCGGCCTCGAAAAACTGTTTTTT. Its protein is CSARDQGGLEKLFF.

V is TRBV4-3 and J is TRBJ2-5, with TRBD1 identical over 9 bases. The CDR3 is made up of 17 amino acids. The junction had 11 bases not matched to a gene; V was cut back by 2 bases and J by 4 bases. The germline CDR1 and CDR2 sequences are LGHNA and YSLEER. In DNA, the CDR3 is TGCGCCAGCAGCCAAAATCCGGGACAGGGAGTTCCAGAGACCCAGTACTTC. Residues: CASSQNPGQGVPETQYF.

DNA for the CDR3: TGCAGTGTTCAGAGACAGGGGAACACTGAAGCTTTCTTT. This gives the protein CSVQRQGNTEAFF. V usage is TRBV20-1 and J usage is TRBJ1-1; 7 bases fit TRBD1. CDR3 length equals 13 residues. The V and J ends lost 7 bases and 1 base, in that order; junction bases with no gene match: 6. Per germline, CDR1 DFQATT and CDR2 SNEGSKA (reference sequence).

V is TRBV4-3 and J is TRBJ2-7; TRBD1 is a possible D gene (6 bases). V lost 0 bases and J 7 bases, leaving 10 bases between the germline ends. The V gene's germline CDR1 is LGHNA and CDR2 YSLEER. The CDR3 sequence is 13 residues long. CDR3 sequence (DNA): TGCGCCAGCAGCCAAGATATCAGGGGTGAGCAGTACTTC. This codes for CASSQDIRGEQYF.